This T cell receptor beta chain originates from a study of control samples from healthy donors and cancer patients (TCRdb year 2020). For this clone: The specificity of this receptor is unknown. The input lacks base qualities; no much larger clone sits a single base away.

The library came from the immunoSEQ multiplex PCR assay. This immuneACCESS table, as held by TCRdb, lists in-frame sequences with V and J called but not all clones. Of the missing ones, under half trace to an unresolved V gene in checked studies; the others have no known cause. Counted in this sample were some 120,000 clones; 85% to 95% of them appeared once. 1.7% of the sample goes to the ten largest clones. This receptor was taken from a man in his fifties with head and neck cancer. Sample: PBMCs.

Read as DNA, the sequence is TGTGCCAGCTCACCACCGGGACGGGTATCCGAGCAGTACTTC. Its protein product is CASSPPGRVSEQYF. This sequence uses TRBV18 and TRBJ2-7; the D gene assignment is perhaps TRBD1 or TRBD2, with each matching 5 bases. Trimming removed 0 bases from V and 6 bases from J, leaving 12 bases between the germline ends. From a lookup of the germline V gene, CDR1 and CDR2 are KGHSH and LQKENI. The CDR3 runs 14 amino acids, cysteine and phenylalanine included. Only the CDR3 portion is preserved as DNA: 42 bases, with reading frame beginning at the first base. With all but the CDR3 taken from the reference TRBV18 and TRBJ2-7 genes, the full variable domain is: NAGVMQNPRHLVRRRGQEARLRCSPMKGHSHVYWYRQLPEEGLKFMVYLQKENIIDESGMPKERFSAEFPKEGPSILRIQQVVRGDSAAYFCASSPPGRVSEQYFGPGTRLTVT.